Detailed here is one T cell receptor (beta chain). Germline assignment: CDR1 LNHDA and CDR2 SQIVND (reference sequence). Trimming removed 9 bases from V and 5 bases from J, with 14 bases in between. The CDR3 has 12 amino acids. The data were obtained in a study of blood T cell repertoires in COVID-19. About the research overall: Nucleic acid was either cDNA or gDNA, and it came from T cells, B-cell-depleted T cells, or PBMCs.

Per the original methods: Nucleated cell counts were estimated from reference gene primer amplification. Generated by immunoSEQ multiplex PCR, the TCRdb table keeps only in-frame clones and is missing some. V, J and clone size derive from that table, while D and trimming were established from the DNA sequence. The sample consists of roughly 150,000 clones, over 70% of them appearing once. The TCR was taken from a man aged 55 to 70 with acute or convalescent COVID-19. The sequenced sample was peripheral blood. The J gene is TRBJ2-7, the V gene TRBV19; tentatively, D is TRBD1 (7 bases). This CDR3 reads CASRGDIHEQYF. DNA for the CDR3: TGTGCCAGCAGGGGGGACATCCACGAGCAGTACTTC.